Shown below are 18 T cell receptor beta chains from a single sample sequenced in a study of response to subunit inactivated influenza vaccine. TCRdb re-analysed the RT-PCR reads in MiXCR, keeping a single row per CDR3 protein. The sample has some 520,000 distinct CDR3 sequences, approximately 15% seen once; the top ten hold roughly 3.1%. Sequences were derived from CD4+ T cells sorted from PBMCs, sampled 23 months after vaccination. The receptors stem from a man aged 45 to 75 who received an inactivated influenza vaccine.

This clonotype was detected many times. The chain couples TRBV5-1 to TRBJ2-3, with 8 nucleotides matching TRBD1. The ends lost 4 bases at V and 5 bases at J; junction bases unmatched: 9. The CDR3 runs to 15 residues. Germline V lookup: CDR1 SGHRS, CDR2 YFSETQ. CDR3 sequence (DNA): TGCGCCAGCAGCCCGGAGACAGGGGCGGTAGATACGCAGTATTTT. Protein product: CASSPETGAVDTQYF.

This clonotype was seen many times. The chain joins TRBV9 to TRBJ2-3, with D uncertain. From germline, CDR1 is SGDLS and CDR2 YYNGEE. The CDR3 loop spans 12 amino acids. Trimming took off 3 bases at V and 10 bases at J, with 12 bases between the two ends. The CDR3 bases are TGTGCCAGCAGCGGAGACTCAGTGGCGCAGTATTTT. Its protein product is CASSGDSVAQYF.

The table lists this clonotype with a few counts. The rearrangement links TRBV6-1 to TRBJ2-7; D is ambiguous. Trimming took off 7 bases at V and 3 bases at J, with 16 bases between the two ends. From germline, CDR1 is MNHNS and CDR2 SASEGT. This CDR3 is built from 14 residues. This chain's CDR3 is CASNIGLGNYEQYF. The CDR3 DNA reads as TGTGCCAGCAACATAGGCCTGGGGAACTACGAGCAGTACTTC.

This clonotype has just a few counts. The chain employs TRBV29-1 and TRBJ2-5; D is uncertain. Germline loops: CDR1 SQVTM, CDR2 ANQGSEA. Trimming shortened V by 4 bases and J by 2 bases, and 8 bases separated the two germline ends. CDR3 length equals 12 residues. The CDR3 sequence is CSVGIPQETQYF. In DNA form, the CDR3 reads TGCAGCGTTGGGATACCTCAAGAGACCCAGTACTTC.

This clonotype was seen at least ten times. The rearrangement uses TRBV5-1 and TRBJ1-1; TRBD1 matches 8 bases. The CDR3 covers 15 residues. Germline V gene lookup returns CDR1 SGHRS and CDR2 YFSETQ. Trimming at V came to 0 bases and at J to 3 bases, leaving 4 bases not matched to a gene. CDR3 DNA: TGCGCCAGCAGCTTGGTTTCAGGGGGCTACACTGAAGCTTTCTTT. It is translated as CASSLVSGGYTEAFF.

This clonotype showed up just a few times. The chain employs TRBV20-1 and TRBJ2-5; tentative D call: TRBD1 (5 bases). The CDR3 is made up of 14 amino acids. The V gene lost 3 bases and the J gene lost 1 base, with 12 bases spanning the gap. Germline V gene sequence: CDR1 DFQATT, CDR2 SNEGSKA (reference sequence). The CDR3 nucleotides read TGCAGTGCTAGTCCCTCAGGGCCCCAAGAGACCCAGTACTTC. It encodes CSASPSGPQETQYF.

This clonotype was counted ten times or more. This chain joins TRBV18 and TRBJ2-1; D not certain. Trimming took off 9 bases at V and 5 bases at J, with 11 bases between the two ends. The CDR3 length is 12 residues. Germline lookup yields CDR1 KGHSH and CDR2 LQKENI. CDR3 protein: CASSPQNNEQFF. DNA of the CDR3: TGTGCCAGTAGCCCCCAAAACAATGAGCAGTTCTTC. The full variable domain, with the rest looked up from reference TRBV18 and TRBJ2-1, is NAGVMQNPRHLVRRRGQEARLRCSPMKGHSHVYWYRQLPEEGLKFMVYLQKENIIDESGMPKERFSAEFPKEGPSILRIQQVVRGDSAAYFCASSPQNNEQFFGPGTRLTVL.

This clonotype was observed a handful of times. V usage is TRBV5-1 and J usage is TRBJ1-1, with 7 bases identical to TRBD1. CDR1 is SGHRS and CDR2 is YFSETQ in the germline V gene. The CDR3 covers 14 residues. The trim removed 4 bases at V and 2 bases at J, leaving 5 bases unmatched. The CDR3 bases are TGCGCCAGCAGCAACGGACAGGTAAACACTGAAGCTTTCTTT. It specifies CASSNGQVNTEAFF.

This chain links TRBV7-9 with TRBJ2-1; D is possibly TRBD1 (6 bases). The CDR3 has 15 amino acids. Per the germline V gene, CDR1 is SEHNR and CDR2 is FQNEAQ (reference sequence). V was cut by 5 bases and J by 4 bases, with 15 bases left in between. CDR3: CASSQRTAIYNEQFF. In DNA, the CDR3 is TGTGCCAGCAGCCAAAGGACAGCAATATACAATGAGCAGTTCTTC.

The chain recombines TRBV20-1 with TRBJ2-5; D perhaps matches TRBD2 (5 bases). V gave up 4 bases and J gave up 2 bases, with 11 bases separating them. CDR3 length: 13 residues. Germline CDR1 and CDR2: DFQATT and SNEGSKA (reference sequence). Written as DNA, the CDR3 is TGCAGTGCTACCATACCGGGGCAAGAGACCCAGTACTTC. Translation gives CSATIPGQETQYF.

J is TRBJ1-6 and V is TRBV6-1; weak D call: TRBD1 (6 bases). The CDR3 is made up of 19 amino acids. CDR1 is MNHNS and CDR2 is SASEGT in the germline V gene. Trimming removed 5 bases at V and 0 bases at J, with 20 bases between. CDR3 residues: CASSRAGTSLSSYNSPLHF. CDR3 nucleotides: TGTGCCAGCAGTCGAGCCGGGACAAGCCTGAGCTCCTATAATTCACCCCTCCACTTT.

This sequence joins TRBV7-3 and TRBJ2-3; 8 bases are a match to TRBD1. The germline V gene encodes CDR1 SGHTA and CDR2 FQGTGA. Trimming took 1 base from V and 3 from J; bases not matched to a gene: 21. The CDR3 length is 21 residues. CDR3 DNA sequence: TGTGCCAGCAGCTTAAATAGACAGGGGACATATCCGGGGGCCCGTACAGATACGCAGTATTTT. This gives the protein CASSLNRQGTYPGARTDTQYF.

This chain joins TRBV9 and TRBJ2-7; D remains unclear. There are 12 residues in the CDR3. Germline values: CDR1 SGDLS, CDR2 YYNGEE. The V gene lost 7 bases and the J gene lost 2 bases, with 10 bases spanning the gap. Here the CDR3 DNA reads TGTGCCAGCGGGTACAGCGCCTACGAGCAGTACTTC. Translated: CASGYSAYEQYF.

The gene calls are TRBV28 and TRBJ2-7, with D tentatively TRBD1 or TRBD2 (5 bases each). The CDR3 has 14 residues. The V gene lost 7 bases and the J gene lost 2 bases, with 15 bases spanning the gap. The V gene's germline CDR1 is MDHEN and CDR2 SYDVKM. The CDR3: CASKAGIGAYEQYF. Here the CDR3 DNA reads TGTGCCAGCAAGGCCGGGATAGGGGCCTACGAGCAGTACTTC.

This clonotype has ten or more counts. The gene calls are TRBV7-2 and TRBJ1-5, with TRBD1 identical over 7 bases. Trimming at V came to 4 bases and at J to 5 bases, leaving 8 bases not matched to a gene. The germline V gene encodes CDR1 SGHTA and CDR2 FQGNSA. CDR3 length equals 15 residues. The chain's CDR3 is CASSSSSGQHQPQHF. CDR3 sequence (DNA): TGTGCCAGCAGCTCGTCTTCGGGACAGCATCAGCCCCAGCATTTT.

This clonotype was counted only a few times. The chain links TRBV6-1 to TRBJ2-7, with D tentatively TRBD1 or TRBD2 (5 bases each). V lost 6 bases, J lost 3 bases, and 18 bases lay in between. CDR3 size: 15 residues. The germline V gene encodes CDR1 MNHNS and CDR2 SASEGT. The CDR3 nucleotides read TGTGCCAGCAGAGCTGAGGGGCCTGCCATCTACGAGCAGTACTTC. Protein: CASRAEGPAIYEQYF.

The chain carries TRBV3-1 and TRBJ1-2; TRBD1 might be the D (6 bases). The CDR3 totals 16 residues. Trimming took off 2 bases at V and 3 bases at J, with 16 bases between the two ends. Germline V lookup: CDR1 LGHDT, CDR2 YNNKEL (reference sequence). The CDR3 reads CASSQRGTLGDYGYTF. In nucleotides, the CDR3 is TGTGCCAGCAGCCAACGGGGGACACTGGGGGACTATGGCTACACCTTC.

This clonotype was picked up many times. The rearrangement joins TRBV29-1 to TRBJ1-1; 7 nucleotides match TRBD1. Losses at the gene ends were 7 bases for V and 0 bases for J; bases not matched to a gene: 2. The CDR3 runs 12 residues. CDR1 is SQVTM and CDR2 is ANQGSEA in the germline V gene. Written as DNA, the CDR3 is TGCAGCGGGGACAGCTTGAACACTGAAGCTTTCTTT. This encodes CSGDSLNTEAFF.